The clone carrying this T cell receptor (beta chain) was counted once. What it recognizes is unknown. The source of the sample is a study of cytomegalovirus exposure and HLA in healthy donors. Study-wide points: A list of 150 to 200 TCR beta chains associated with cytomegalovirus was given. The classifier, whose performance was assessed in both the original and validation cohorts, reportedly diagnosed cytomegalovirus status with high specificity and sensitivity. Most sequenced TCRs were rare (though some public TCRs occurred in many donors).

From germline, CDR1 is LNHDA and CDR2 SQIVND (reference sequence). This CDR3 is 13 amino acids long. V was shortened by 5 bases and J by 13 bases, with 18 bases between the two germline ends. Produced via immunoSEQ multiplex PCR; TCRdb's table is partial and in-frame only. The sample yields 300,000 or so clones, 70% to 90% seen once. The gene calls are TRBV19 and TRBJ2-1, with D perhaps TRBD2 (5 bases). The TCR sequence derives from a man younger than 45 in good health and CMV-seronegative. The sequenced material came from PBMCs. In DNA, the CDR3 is TGTGCCAGTAGTGGAACTCAGAGGGCGACACAGTTCTTC. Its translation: CASSGTQRATQFF.